This T cell receptor (beta chain) was documented in a study of shared clonotypes between healthy human individuals. Overall study findings and caveats: With a few donors compared, around 5% of naive CD4 clonotypes were shared. Non-shared clonotypes were found to have lower generation probabilities than the clonotypes that were shared by all four of the sorted-subset donors.

Terminally differentiated effector memory CD45RA+ cells were left out of the naive CD8 fraction, which was CD45RO-negative and positively selected for CCR7. The CDR3 runs 12 residues. The input for sorted-subset replicate PCRs was around 210 ng DNA, 30,000 or so T cell genomes. Assay: immunoSEQ multiplex PCR; the TCRdb copy retains only in-frame clones and omits some. This table holds 550,000 to 650,000 clones, about 96% found once. Concerning this clone: Its antigen remains unidentified.

This chain uses TRBV21-1 with TRBJ2-7. TRBV21-1 is classified as a pseudogene. The sequencing input was naive CD8+ T cells sorted from blood. This clonotype originated in a woman under 40 in good health. CDR3: CASSMVYYEQYF. The CDR3 DNA reads as TGTGCCAGCAGCATGGTTTATTACGAGCAGTACTTC.